Sequencing of this T cell receptor (beta chain) was carried out in a study of blood T cell repertoires in COVID-19. Study-level information: Acute and convalescent COVID-19 samples came from the United States, Italy and Spain. PBMCs, B-cell-depleted T cells, or T cells provided the cDNA or gDNA that made up the material.

CDR3 length: 15 residues. The germline CDR1 and CDR2 sequences are MDHEN and SYDVKM. V dropped 6 bases and J dropped 1 base, with 15 bases sitting between them. The table came from immunoSEQ multiplex PCR; TCRdb's copy has only in-frame clones and leaves some out. The sample lists fewer than 150,000 clones, roughly 79% occurring once. This TCR derives from a man aged 80 or over with acute or convalescent COVID-19. V is TRBV28 and J is TRBJ1-1; no reliable D call. The specimen was peripheral blood. CDR3 coding DNA: TGTGCCAGCAGCCCCGGTGGGCTCGCGAACACTGAAGCTTTCTTT. Translated, it gives CASSPGGLANTEAFF.